This is a list of T cell receptor beta chains from one sample in a study of patients and donors after allogeneic stem cell transplantation. Using its own MiXCR run on the RT-PCR reads, TCRdb lists one record per CDR3 protein. The sample has 150,000 to 250,000 distinct CDR3 sequences; more than 35% are singletons. What was sequenced was blood, either unsorted or a sorted T cell fraction (not recorded which). Every receptor here comes from a human donor who was either an allogeneic HSCT recipient or a stem cell or donor lymphocyte infusion donor (not recorded which). It is not recorded whose cells these are; they may come from a transplant donor. Both conserved end residues are part of each CDR3. A D gene is named only where the DNA matches it firmly. Expanded clones get a size class; other rows say once, few or many, or leave the size out.

size: -; J: TRBJ1-1; D: TRBD1; V: TRBV5-1; DNA: TGCGCCAGCACCCAGGGGGTGAACACTGAAGCTTTCTTT; CDR3: CASTQGVNTEAFF
size: -; J: TRBJ2-7; D: -; V: TRBV27; DNA: TGTGCCAGCAGACTAGGGACCTGGGCCTACGAGCAGTACTTC; CDR3: CASRLGTWAYEQYF
size: few; J: TRBJ2-5; D: TRBD2; V: TRBV6-5; DNA: TGTGCCAGCAGTTACTCTGGCCCGGGACTAGCGAAACAAGAGACCCAGTACTTC; CDR3: CASSYSGPGLAKQETQYF
size: -; J: TRBJ1-6; D: -; V: TRBV30; DNA: TGTGCCTGGAGTGTTGGGGGTTCCTATAATTCACCCCTCCACTTT; CDR3: CAWSVGGSYNSPLHF
size: -; J: TRBJ1-6; D: -; V: TRBV7-3; DNA: TGTGCCAGCAGCTTAATTGGCGGGCAAAATTCACCCCTCCACTTT; CDR3: CASSLIGGQNSPLHF
size: -; J: TRBJ2-7; D: TRBD2; V: TRBV14; DNA: TGTGCCAGCAGCCAAACTAGCGGAACCTACGAGCAGTACTTC; CDR3: CASSQTSGTYEQYF
size: -; J: TRBJ2-2; D: -; V: TRBV2; DNA: TGTGCCAGCACGGGGCTAGTCAAACAGAGCGGGGAGCTGTTTTTT; CDR3: CASTGLVKQSGELFF
size: few; J: TRBJ2-3; D: -; V: TRBV20-1; DNA: TGCAGTGCTATAAGTTCTAGCACAGATACGCAGTATTTT; CDR3: CSAISSSTDTQYF
size: -; J: TRBJ1-1; D: -; V: TRBV14; DNA: TGTGCCAGCAGCCAAGGGATGGGGAGCACTGAAGCTTTCTTT; CDR3: CASSQGMGSTEAFF
size: few; J: TRBJ1-6; D: -; V: TRBV11-1; DNA: TGTGCCAGCAGCCCGGACAGAGGATTTGATCCCCTCCACTTT; CDR3: CASSPDRGFDPLHF
size: few; J: TRBJ2-1; D: TRBD2; V: TRBV15; DNA: TGTGCCACCAGCACCCCCGGGACTAGCGGGAGGGGGTACTCCTACAATGAGCAGTTCTTC; CDR3: CATSTPGTSGRGYSYNEQFF
size: few; J: TRBJ1-1; D: -; V: TRBV4-3; DNA: TGCGCCAGCAGCCAAGATAGAGGAGGGATTGAAGCTTTCTTT; CDR3: CASSQDRGGIEAFF
size: -; J: TRBJ1-3; D: -; V: TRBV5-1; DNA: TGCGCCAGCAGCTTGTCGGGACGGAGCTCTGGAAACGCCATATATTTT; CDR3: CASSLSGRSSGNAIYF
size: few; J: TRBJ2-7; D: TRBD1; V: TRBV9; DNA: TGTGCCAGCAGCGGACAGGGGTACGAGCAGTACTTC; CDR3: CASSGQGYEQYF
size: few; J: TRBJ2-1; D: TRBD1; V: TRBV12-3/TRBV12-4; DNA: TGTGCCAGCACCCCCGGGACAGATAACAATGAGCAGTTCTTC; CDR3: CASTPGTDNNEQFF
size: -; J: TRBJ2-7; D: -; V: TRBV20-1; DNA: TGCAGTGCTAGCCCGGGAGACAGGGCGGTTGAGCAGTACTTC; CDR3: CSASPGDRAVEQYF
size: few; J: TRBJ1-2; D: -; V: TRBV5-6; DNA: TGTGCCAGCAGCTACGACGGAATTTCTAACTATGGCTACACCTTC; CDR3: CASSYDGISNYGYTF
size: -; J: TRBJ2-7; D: TRBD2; V: TRBV29-1; DNA: TGCAGCGTTGACGTGGGAGGGTACGAGCAGTACTTC; CDR3: CSVDVGGYEQYF
size: -; J: TRBJ1-5; D: -; V: TRBV7-2; DNA: TGTGCCAGCAGCTTAGACAGGGGCAATCAGCCCCAGCATTTT; CDR3: CASSLDRGNQPQHF
size: -; J: TRBJ2-7; D: TRBD2; V: TRBV12-3/TRBV12-4; DNA: TGTGCCAGCAGTTTCCTAGCGGGAAGGGTGGGCTACGAGCAGTACTTC; CDR3: CASSFLAGRVGYEQYF
size: -; J: TRBJ2-5; D: -; V: TRBV4-2; DNA: TGTGCCAGCAGCCAAGATTGGCTACAAGAGACCCAGTACTTC; CDR3: CASSQDWLQETQYF
size: few; J: TRBJ2-7; D: -; V: TRBV20-1; DNA: TGCAGTGCTAGCCCGCTCAGCGAGTACGAGCAGTACTTC; CDR3: CSASPLSEYEQYF
size: -; J: TRBJ2-4; D: -; V: TRBV28; DNA: TGTGCCAGCAGTGCTATACAGATAGCCAAAAACATTCAGTACTTC; CDR3: CASSAIQIAKNIQYF
size: -; J: TRBJ1-1; D: -; V: TRBV6-5; DNA: TGTGCCAGCAGCTCAGTACAGGGTAGGGTTACTGAAGCTTTCTTT; CDR3: CASSSVQGRVTEAFF
size: few; J: TRBJ1-4; D: -; V: TRBV7-9; DNA: TGTGCCAGCAGCTTAGAAGGGAGCACTAATGAAAAACTGTTTTTT; CDR3: CASSLEGSTNEKLFF
size: -; J: TRBJ2-5; D: TRBD2; V: TRBV12-3/TRBV12-4; DNA: TGTGCCAGCAGTTTCAAAGCGGGAGTAGGGGAGACCCAGTACTTC; CDR3: CASSFKAGVGETQYF
size: few; J: TRBJ1-6; D: -; V: TRBV4-1; DNA: TGCGCCAGCAGCCAAGAATCCGGGACCGTCTATAATTCACCCCTCCACTTT; CDR3: CASSQESGTVYNSPLHF
size: few; J: TRBJ2-1; D: -; V: TRBV20-1; DNA: TGCAGTGCACAGACAGGTGGGCTAGGGGAGCAGTTCTTC; CDR3: CSAQTGGLGEQFF
size: few; J: TRBJ2-7; D: TRBD1; V: TRBV6-5; DNA: TGTGCCAGCAGTTACCGGACAGGGGGCCACGAGCAGTACTTC; CDR3: CASSYRTGGHEQYF
size: -; J: TRBJ1-5; D: TRBD1; V: TRBV5-1; DNA: TGCGCCTGCAGCTTTGGGGACAGGGAGGGTCAGCCCCAGCATTTT; CDR3: CACSFGDREGQPQHF
size: -; J: TRBJ2-6; D: -; V: TRBV7-3; DNA: TGTGCCAGCAGCTTATGGACGGATTATTCTGGGGCCAACGTCCTGACTTTC; CDR3: CASSLWTDYSGANVLTF
size: -; J: TRBJ2-3; D: -; V: TRBV4-2; DNA: TGTGCCAGCAGCCCTGACTTCCTCACAGATACGCAGTATTTT; CDR3: CASSPDFLTDTQYF
size: -; J: TRBJ2-2; D: TRBD2; V: TRBV3-1; DNA: TGTGCCAGCAGCCACATCAGCGGGAGGGCCTGGACCGGGGAGCTGTTTTTT; CDR3: CASSHISGRAWTGELFF
size: -; J: TRBJ2-1; D: -; V: TRBV7-8; DNA: TGTGCCAGCAGCCACGCTGGCGTCCGCTACAATGAGCAGTTCTTC; CDR3: CASSHAGVRYNEQFF
size: -; J: TRBJ2-1; D: TRBD2; V: TRBV4-1; DNA: TGCGCCAGCAGCCATTATATAGGTTTAGCGGGAAGGAATGAGCAGTTCTTC; CDR3: CASSHYIGLAGRNEQFF
size: -; J: TRBJ1-6; D: -; V: TRBV4-1; DNA: TGCGCCAGCAGCCTGGAGAAAGGAGGTGGTAATTCACCCCTCCACTTT; CDR3: CASSLEKGGGNSPLHF
size: -; J: TRBJ2-7; D: TRBD1; V: TRBV27; DNA: TGTGCCAGCAGTTTACGGACAGGGGGAAGAGCCGAGCAGTACTTC; CDR3: CASSLRTGGRAEQYF
size: few; J: TRBJ1-2; D: -; V: TRBV24-1; DNA: TGTGCCACCAGTGATTTGACTCGGGGCAGCAACTTCTATGGCTACACCTTC; CDR3: CATSDLTRGSNFYGYTF
size: few; J: TRBJ1-1; D: TRBD1; V: TRBV5-1; DNA: TGCGCCAGCAGCTCGGGACAGGGGGCGATTATTTTCTTT; CDR3: CASSSGQGAIIFF
size: -; J: TRBJ2-3; D: TRBD2; V: TRBV29-1; DNA: TGCAGCGTGGAGACTAGCGGGAGAGGCCCAGATACGCAGTATTTT; CDR3: CSVETSGRGPDTQYF
size: once; J: TRBJ2-7; D: -; V: TRBV20-1; DNA: TGCAGTGGTGGTTTTCACGAGCAGTACTTC; CDR3: CSGGFHEQYF
size: -; J: TRBJ2-3; D: -; V: TRBV29-1; DNA: TGCAGCGTTGGGGACTCTACAGATACGCAGTATTTT; CDR3: CSVGDSTDTQYF
size: few; J: TRBJ1-1; D: -; V: TRBV7-3; DNA: TGTGCCAGCAGCCTCACAGGGTCAGAGGGAACTGAAGCTTTCTTT; CDR3: CASSLTGSEGTEAFF
size: few; J: TRBJ1-1; D: TRBD1; V: TRBV12-3/TRBV12-4; DNA: TGTGCCAGCAGCTCCTTCAGGGGGCCGGGTGAAGCTTTCTTT; CDR3: CASSSFRGPGEAFF
size: -; J: TRBJ1-1; D: -; V: TRBV5-1; DNA: TGCGCCAGCAGCTTGGCGGGACATCACATGAACACTGAAGCTTTCTTT; CDR3: CASSLAGHHMNTEAFF
size: -; J: TRBJ2-7; D: -; V: TRBV28; DNA: TGTGCCAGCGACTCTGCCGCCAGCCCTACCTACGAGCAGTACTTC; CDR3: CASDSAASPTYEQYF
size: -; J: TRBJ1-2; D: -; V: TRBV5-6; DNA: TGTGCCAGCAGCTCCTGGGGACTGCCTCTCTATGGCTACACCTTC; CDR3: CASSSWGLPLYGYTF
size: -; J: TRBJ2-1; D: TRBD1; V: TRBV9; DNA: TGTGCCAGCAGCTCCCTGGACAGGACCTACAATGAGCAGTTCTTC; CDR3: CASSSLDRTYNEQFF
size: -; J: TRBJ2-1; D: -; V: TRBV5-5; DNA: TGTGCCAGCAGCCCGGGGCCTCGTGAGCAGTTCTTC; CDR3: CASSPGPREQFF
size: -; J: TRBJ2-3; D: -; V: TRBV15; DNA: TGTGCCACCAGTCCGTCACCCTCGGGACTCGAGCTGTATTTT; CDR3: CATSPSPSGLELYF
size: -; J: TRBJ1-2; D: TRBD1; V: TRBV7-2; DNA: TGTGCCAGCAGCGGATGGGACAGGGAGAACTATGGCTACACCTTC; CDR3: CASSGWDRENYGYTF
size: -; J: TRBJ2-7; D: TRBD1; V: TRBV25-1; DNA: TGTGCCAGCAGTAACACGGGACAGCGATACGAGCAGTACTTC; CDR3: CASSNTGQRYEQYF
size: -; J: TRBJ1-2; D: -; V: TRBV7-9; DNA: TGTGCCAGCAGCCCGACAGGAAACTTC; CDR3: CASSPTGNF
size: few; J: TRBJ1-2; D: -; V: TRBV12-3/TRBV12-4; DNA: TGTGCCAGCCTCCTCGGGACGGTCAACTATGGCTACACCTTC; CDR3: CASLLGTVNYGYTF
size: -; J: TRBJ1-2; D: -; V: TRBV12-3/TRBV12-4; DNA: TGTGCCACATTACAGCCTAGTGACTATGGCTACACCTTC; CDR3: CATLQPSDYGYTF
size: -; J: TRBJ2-4; D: -; V: TRBV9; DNA: TGTGCCAGCAGCTCTTGGGGGACGATCCAAAACATTCAGTACTTC; CDR3: CASSSWGTIQNIQYF
size: few; J: TRBJ1-1; D: TRBD1; V: TRBV12-3/TRBV12-4; DNA: TGTGCCAGCAGCCTTCCCTCCCGAGGGGGCGCGTGGACTGAAGCTTTCTTT; CDR3: CASSLPSRGGAWTEAFF
size: -; J: TRBJ2-2; D: TRBD1; V: TRBV3-1; DNA: TGTGCCAGCAGCCCAGGGACAGACACCGGGGAGCTGTTTTTT; CDR3: CASSPGTDTGELFF
size: -; J: TRBJ2-3; D: TRBD2; V: TRBV13; DNA: TGTGCCAGCGCGGGAGAGACCAAAGATACGCAGTATTTT; CDR3: CASAGETKDTQYF